Each of the 8 T cell receptor beta chains below was sequenced from the same sample in a study of blood T cell repertoires in COVID-19. The table came from immunoSEQ multiplex PCR; TCRdb's copy has only in-frame clones and leaves some out. Of around 200,000 clones in the sample, about 87% were seen once. The sequenced sample consisted of PBMCs or T cells enriched from blood (not recorded which). The receptor set was obtained from a man aged 30 to 39 who had recovered from COVID-19.

The chain couples TRBV7-9 to TRBJ1-2, with 7 nucleotides matching TRBD1. The V segment lost 3 bases and the J segment 4 bases; nucleotides outside the gene matches: 5. Germline V gene sequence: CDR1 SEHNR, CDR2 FQNEAQ (reference sequence). The CDR3 totals 14 residues. CDR3 protein: CASSLRGQSYGYTF. Written as DNA, the CDR3 is TGTGCCAGCAGCTTGAGGGGACAGAGCTATGGCTACACCTTC.

This chain's CDR3 is CASSEGLTVLAKNIQYF. For the CDR3, the DNA is TGTGCCAGCAGTGAGGGTCTTACAGTGTTAGCCAAAAACATTCAGTACTTC. V and J are TRBV6-1 and TRBJ2-4; the D is unclear. The CDR3 is 17 amino acids. The germline gives CDR1 MNHNS, CDR2 SASEGT. Trimming cost V 3 bases and J 0 bases, with 15 bases left between them.

The chain couples TRBV30 to TRBJ1-6, with 7 bases that match TRBD1. Germline trimming cut 2 bases from V and 5 bases from J; bases unmatched to any gene: 9. Germline loops: CDR1 GTSNPN, CDR2 SVGIG (reference sequence). This CDR3 has 16 residues. Here the CDR3 DNA reads TGTGCCTGGAGTCCCGACCCGACAGGGAATAATTCACCCCTCCACTTT. Translated: CAWSPDPTGNNSPLHF. The full variable domain, rest sourced from reference TRBV30 and TRBJ1-6, is SQTIHQWPATLVQPVGSPLSLECTVEGTSNPNLYWYRQAAGRGLQLLFYSVGIGQISSEVPQNLSASRPQDRQFILSSKKLLLSDSGFYLCAWSPDPTGNNSPLHFGNGTRLTVT.

The chain recombines TRBV9 with TRBJ2-2; weak D call: TRBD1 (5 bases). In germline, CDR1 is SGDLS, CDR2 YYNGEE. There are 13 residues in the CDR3. V lost 4 bases and J lost 8, with 12 bases in between. In DNA, the CDR3 is TGTGCCAGCAGCCAAGGGGCTTTTGGGGAGCTGTTTTTT. Amino acid sequence: CASSQGAFGELFF.

The V and J genes are TRBV24-1 and TRBJ2-5; TRBD1 might be the D (5 bases). CDR1 KGHDR and CDR2 SFDVKD come from the germline V gene. V shed 7 bases and J shed 1 base, with 9 bases lying between them. The CDR3 extends over 13 amino acids. CDR3 coding DNA: TGTGCCACCAGATGGGGCTCCCAAGAGACCCAGTACTTC. Translating it yields CATRWGSQETQYF.

V usage is TRBV5-4 and J usage is TRBJ2-7; TRBD1 matches 9 bases. This CDR3 comprises 17 residues. The V gene's germline CDR1 is SGHNT and CDR2 YYREEE (reference sequence). Trimming cost V 0 bases and J 0 bases; bases outside gene matches: 7. The CDR3 nucleotides are TGTGCCAGCAGCTTGGGAGGACAGGGGATCCTCTCCTACGAGCAGTACTTC. This encodes CASSLGGQGILSYEQYF.

The chain couples TRBV19 to TRBJ2-7, with 7 nucleotides matching TRBD2. This CDR3 contains 13 residues. V lost 4 bases, J lost 3 bases, and 3 bases stayed unmatched. Per the germline V gene, CDR1 is LNHDA and CDR2 is SQIVND (reference sequence). The CDR3 DNA reads TGTGCCAGTAGTACTAGCGGATACTACGAGCAGTACTTC. Residues: CASSTSGYYEQYF.

The chain employs TRBV25-1 and TRBJ2-2; a weak D match, TRBD2 (6 bases). V lost 1 base and J lost 6, with 9 bases in between. This CDR3 region has 14 residues. The germline V gene encodes CDR1 MGHDK and CDR2 SYGVNS. CDR3 region: CASSESEGPGELFF. DNA for the CDR3: TGTGCCAGCAGTGAATCGGAGGGGCCCGGGGAGCTGTTTTTT.